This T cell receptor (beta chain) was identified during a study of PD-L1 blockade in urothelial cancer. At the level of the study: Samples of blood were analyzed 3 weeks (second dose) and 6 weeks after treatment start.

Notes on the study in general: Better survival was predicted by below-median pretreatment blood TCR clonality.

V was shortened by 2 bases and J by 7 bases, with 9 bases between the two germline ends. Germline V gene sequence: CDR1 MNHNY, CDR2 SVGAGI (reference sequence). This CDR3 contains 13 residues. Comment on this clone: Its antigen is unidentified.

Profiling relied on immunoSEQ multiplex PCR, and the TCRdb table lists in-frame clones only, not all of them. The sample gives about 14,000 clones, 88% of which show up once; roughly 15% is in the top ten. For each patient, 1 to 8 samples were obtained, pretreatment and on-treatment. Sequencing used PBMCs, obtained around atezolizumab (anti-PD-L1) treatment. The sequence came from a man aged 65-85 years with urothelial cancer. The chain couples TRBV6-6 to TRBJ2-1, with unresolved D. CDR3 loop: CASSYPESNEQFF. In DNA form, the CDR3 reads TGTGCCAGCAGTTACCCCGAGTCTAATGAGCAGTTCTTC.